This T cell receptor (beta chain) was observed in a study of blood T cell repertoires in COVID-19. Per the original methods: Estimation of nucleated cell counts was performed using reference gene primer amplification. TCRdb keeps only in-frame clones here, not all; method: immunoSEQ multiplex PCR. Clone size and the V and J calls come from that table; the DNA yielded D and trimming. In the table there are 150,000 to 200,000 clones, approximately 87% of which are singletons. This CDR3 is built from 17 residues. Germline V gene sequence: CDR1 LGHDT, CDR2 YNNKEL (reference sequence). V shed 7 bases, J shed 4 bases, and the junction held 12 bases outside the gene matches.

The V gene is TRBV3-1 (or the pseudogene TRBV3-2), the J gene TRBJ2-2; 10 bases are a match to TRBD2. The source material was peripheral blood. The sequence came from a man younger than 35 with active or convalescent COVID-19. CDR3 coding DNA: TGTGCCAGCACCCTAGGGGAGCGGGGGGGCGGCACCGGGGAGCTGTTTTTT. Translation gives CASTLGERGGGTGELFF.